The 2 T cell receptor beta chains listed next were all sequenced from one sample in a study of cytomegalovirus exposure and HLA in healthy donors. Primers: 60 Vbeta forward and 13 Jbeta reverse. Profiling relied on immunoSEQ multiplex PCR, and the TCRdb table lists in-frame clones only, not all of them. The sample includes around 42,000 clones. Sequenced: PBMCs. The receptors stem from a man aged 30 to 39 in good health and CMV-seronegative.

The genes are TRBV5-1 and TRBJ1-2; the D gene is possibly TRBD1 (6 bases). The CDR3 loop spans 18 amino acids. The V end was cut by 0 bases, the J end by 1 base, with 19 bases between. Looked up from germline, CDR1 is SGHRS and CDR2 is YFSETQ. CDR3 in DNA: TGCGCCAGCAGCTTGGGCGGACAGCGGTCGGATATTAACTATGGCTACACCTTC. This gives the protein CASSLGGQRSDINYGYTF.

V and J are TRBV5-1 and TRBJ1-2; D may be TRBD1 (5 bases). The V gene lost 0 bases and the J gene lost 8 bases, with 14 bases spanning the gap. Looked up from germline, CDR1 is SGHRS and CDR2 is YFSETQ. The CDR3 contains 14 residues. CDR3 region: CASSLEGTGGGYTF. As DNA, the CDR3 is TGCGCCAGCAGCTTGGAGGGGACCGGGGGGGGCTACACCTTC. The variable domain in full, with the rest retrieved from reference TRBV5-1 and TRBJ1-2, is KAGVTQTPRYLIKTRGQQVTLSCSPISGHRSVSWYQQTPGQGLQFLFEYFSETQRNKGNFPGRFSGRQFSNSRSEMNVSTLELGDSALYLCASSLEGTGGGYTFGSGTRLTVV.